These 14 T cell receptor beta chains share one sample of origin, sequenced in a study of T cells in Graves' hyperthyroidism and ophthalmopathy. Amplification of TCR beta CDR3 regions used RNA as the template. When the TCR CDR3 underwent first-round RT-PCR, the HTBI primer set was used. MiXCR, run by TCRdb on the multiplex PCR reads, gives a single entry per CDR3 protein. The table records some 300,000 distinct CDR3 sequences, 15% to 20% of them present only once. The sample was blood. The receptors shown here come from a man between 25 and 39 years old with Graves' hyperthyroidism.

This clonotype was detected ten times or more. CDR3 nucleotide sequence: TGTGCCAGCAGTTCCGGGGGGAGGCGTAGCGAGCAGTACTTC. Residues: CASSSGGRRSEQYF. The chain couples TRBV6-1 to TRBJ2-7; 7 bases match TRBD2. Germline assignment: CDR1 MNHNS and CDR2 SASEGT. After removal of 5 bases from V and 6 bases from J, the junction contained 10 bases not matched to a gene. The CDR3 contains 14 residues.

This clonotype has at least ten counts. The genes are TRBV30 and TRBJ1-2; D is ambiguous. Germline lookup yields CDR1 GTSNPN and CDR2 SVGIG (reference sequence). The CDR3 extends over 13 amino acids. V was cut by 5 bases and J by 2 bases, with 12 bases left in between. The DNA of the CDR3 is TGTGCCTGGCGGGGTCCGGGAAACTATGGCTACACCTTC. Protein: CAWRGPGNYGYTF.

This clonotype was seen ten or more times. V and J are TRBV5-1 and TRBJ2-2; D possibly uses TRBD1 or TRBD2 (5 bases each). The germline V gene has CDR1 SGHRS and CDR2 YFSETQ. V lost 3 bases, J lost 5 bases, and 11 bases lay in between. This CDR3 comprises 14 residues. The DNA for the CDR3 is TGCGCCAGCAGCTGGGACCGTTTAACCGGGGAGCTGTTTTTT. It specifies CASSWDRLTGELFF.

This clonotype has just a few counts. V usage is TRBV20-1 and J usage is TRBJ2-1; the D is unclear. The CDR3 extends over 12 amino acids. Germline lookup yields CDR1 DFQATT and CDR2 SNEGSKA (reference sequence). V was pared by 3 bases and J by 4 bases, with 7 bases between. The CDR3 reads CSARLKYNEQFF. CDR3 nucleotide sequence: TGCAGTGCTAGGCTAAAATACAATGAGCAGTTCTTC.

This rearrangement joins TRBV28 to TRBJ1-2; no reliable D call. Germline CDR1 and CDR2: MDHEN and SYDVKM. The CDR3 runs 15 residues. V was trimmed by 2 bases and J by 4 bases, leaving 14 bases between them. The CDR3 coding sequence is TGTGCCAGCAGTTTAGTATATCGGCATACCTATGGCTACACCTTC. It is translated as CASSLVYRHTYGYTF.

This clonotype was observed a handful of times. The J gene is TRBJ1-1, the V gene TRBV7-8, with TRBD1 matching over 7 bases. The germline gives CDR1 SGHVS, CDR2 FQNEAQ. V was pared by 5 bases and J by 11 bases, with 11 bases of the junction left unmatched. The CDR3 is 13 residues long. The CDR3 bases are TGTGCCAGCAGCCTAGGGGACAGCCTTGGGGCTTTCTTT. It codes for CASSLGDSLGAFF.

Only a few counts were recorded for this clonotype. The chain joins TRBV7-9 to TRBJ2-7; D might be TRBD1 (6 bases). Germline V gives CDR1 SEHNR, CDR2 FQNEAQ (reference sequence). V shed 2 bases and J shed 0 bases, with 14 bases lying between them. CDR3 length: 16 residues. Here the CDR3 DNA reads TGTGCCAGCAGCTTATACCTCACAGGGATCTCCTACGAGCAGTACTTC. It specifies CASSLYLTGISYEQYF. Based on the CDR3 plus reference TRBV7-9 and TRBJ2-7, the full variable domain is DTGVSQNPRHKITKRGQNVTFRCDPISEHNRLYWYRQTLGQGPEFLTYFQNEAQLEKSRLLSDRFSAERPKGSFSTLEIQRTEQGDSAMYLCASSLYLTGISYEQYFGPGTRLTVT.

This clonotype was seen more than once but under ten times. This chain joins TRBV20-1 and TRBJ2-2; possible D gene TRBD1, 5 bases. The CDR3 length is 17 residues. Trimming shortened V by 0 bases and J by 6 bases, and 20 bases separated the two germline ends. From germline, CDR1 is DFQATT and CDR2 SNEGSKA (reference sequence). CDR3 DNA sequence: TGCAGTGCTAGAGATACCGCGGCAGGGCAGTTTCCCGGGGAGCTGTTTTTT. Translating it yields CSARDTAAGQFPGELFF.

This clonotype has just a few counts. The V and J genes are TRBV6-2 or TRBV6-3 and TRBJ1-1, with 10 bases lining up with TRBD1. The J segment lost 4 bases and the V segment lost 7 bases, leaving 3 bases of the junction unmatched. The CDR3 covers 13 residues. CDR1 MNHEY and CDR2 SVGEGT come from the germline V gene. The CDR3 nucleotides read TGTGCCAGCACCTGGACAGGGGGCACTGAAGCTTTCTTT. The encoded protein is CASTWTGGTEAFF.

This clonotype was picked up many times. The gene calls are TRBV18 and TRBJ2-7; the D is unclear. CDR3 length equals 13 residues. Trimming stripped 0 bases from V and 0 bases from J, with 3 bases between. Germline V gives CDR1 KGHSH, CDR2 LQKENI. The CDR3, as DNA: TGTGCCAGCTCACCACCAAGCTCCTACGAGCAGTACTTC. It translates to CASSPPSSYEQYF.

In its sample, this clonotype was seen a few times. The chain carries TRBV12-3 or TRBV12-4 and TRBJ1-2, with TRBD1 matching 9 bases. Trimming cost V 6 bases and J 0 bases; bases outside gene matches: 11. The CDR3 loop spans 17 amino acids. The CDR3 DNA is TGTGCCAGCAGGAATCCGGGACAGGGAGGAACTAACTATGGCTACACCTTC. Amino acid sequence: CASRNPGQGGTNYGYTF.

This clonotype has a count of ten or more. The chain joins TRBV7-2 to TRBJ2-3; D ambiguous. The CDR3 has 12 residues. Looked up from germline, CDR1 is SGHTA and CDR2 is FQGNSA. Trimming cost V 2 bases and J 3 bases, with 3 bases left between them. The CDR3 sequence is CASSLRTDTQYF. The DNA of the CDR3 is TGTGCCAGCAGCTTAAGGACAGATACGCAGTATTTT.

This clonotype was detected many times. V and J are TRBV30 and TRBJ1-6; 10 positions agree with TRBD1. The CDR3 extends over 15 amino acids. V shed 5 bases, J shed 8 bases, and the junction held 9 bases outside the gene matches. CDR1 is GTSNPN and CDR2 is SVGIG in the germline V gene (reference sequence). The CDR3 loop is CAWLRGGQGDSPLHF. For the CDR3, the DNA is TGTGCCTGGCTCCGGGGTGGACAGGGGGATTCACCCCTCCACTTT.

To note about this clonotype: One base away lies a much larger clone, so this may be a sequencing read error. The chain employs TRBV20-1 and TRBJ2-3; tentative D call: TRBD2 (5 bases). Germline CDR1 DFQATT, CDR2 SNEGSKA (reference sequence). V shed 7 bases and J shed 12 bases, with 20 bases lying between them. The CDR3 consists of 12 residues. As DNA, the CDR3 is TGCAGTGTCCGCCTAGTCGCGGAGGTACAGTATTTT. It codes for CSVRLVAEVQYF.